The following is a TCR beta chain sequence with its context. What it binds is unknown. Data came from immunoSEQ multiplex PCR; TCRdb stores just in-frame clones and leaves some out. The table includes 20,000 to 30,000 clones, roughly 80% detected once. The CDR3 loop spans 16 amino acids. Germline V lookup: CDR1 SEHNR, CDR2 FQNEAQ (reference sequence). V lost 0 bases and J 0 bases, leaving 8 bases between the germline ends. The sample is drawn from a study of PD-1 blockade in classical Hodgkin lymphoma. Exposure to brentuximab vedotin varied, and each patient had relapsed following autologous stem cell transplantation. Findings of the study overall: TCR diversity rose significantly by C4D1 in CD4+ but not CD8+ cells. Patients starting nivolumab less than 1 year after ASCT had lower diversity and were excluded from later analyses. Complete responders possessed baseline diversity comparable to newly diagnosed patients. Possible causes of repertoire differences, disease activity or prior therapy, remain undefined.

The sequence derives from a human donor with classical Hodgkin lymphoma. The rearrangement uses TRBV7-9 and TRBJ2-2, with no clear D. Sample: peripheral blood mononuclear cells (PBMCs), taken before the second cycle of nivolumab. CDR3 nucleotide sequence: TGTGCCAGCAGCTTAGCAGGAGTCACGAACACCGGGGAGCTGTTTTTT. Protein product: CASSLAGVTNTGELFF. The complete variable domain, with remaining parts taken from reference TRBV7-9 and TRBJ2-2, reads DTGVSQNPRHKITKRGQNVTFRCDPISEHNRLYWYRQTLGQGPEFLTYFQNEAQLEKSRLLSDRFSAERPKGSFSTLEIQRTEQGDSAMYLCASSLAGVTNTGELFFGEGSRLTVL.